The rows below give T cell receptor beta chains drawn from one sample of a study of CD8 T cells in Susac syndrome. TCRdb recomputed calls from the immunoSEQ multiplex PCR reads with MiXCR, one row per CDR3 protein. The sample records about 430,000 distinct CDR3 sequences, roughly 85% being singletons. The specimen was CD8+ T cells from PBMCs. Receptors were obtained from a human donor with multiple sclerosis. CDR3s include the opening cysteine and the closing phenylalanine or tryptophan. Fields, in order: V gene, D gene, clone size, J gene, CDR3 protein, CDR3 DNA. D genes are given only for firm matches. Clone size is shown for a subset of rows, as once, few, many or a class of expanded clone.

V: TRBV5-5
D: TRBD1
size: -
J: TRBJ2-3
CDR3: CASSLQGQALIIF
DNA: TGTGCCAGCAGCCTCCAGGGACAGGCCCTCATCATTTTT

V: TRBV2
D: TRBD1
size: -
J: TRBJ2-5
CDR3: CASSLPGQGRSGETQYF
DNA: TGTGCCAGCAGTCTCCCGGGACAGGGTCGGTCGGGAGAGACCCAGTACTTC

V: TRBV5-1
D: -
size: -
J: TRBJ1-1
CDR3: CASSWFPTGNTEAFF
DNA: TGCGCCAGCAGTTGGTTCCCTACAGGGAACACTGAAGCTTTCTTT

V: TRBV3-1
D: -
size: -
J: TRBJ2-4
CDR3: CASSPLTGKDNIQYF
DNA: TGTGCCAGCAGCCCCCTCACAGGGAAGGACAACATTCAGTACTTC

V: TRBV12-3/TRBV12-4
D: -
size: -
J: TRBJ1-3
CDR3: CASSSRTEHSGNTIYF
DNA: TGTGCCAGCAGTTCCCGGACAGAACATTCTGGAAACACCATATATTTT

V: TRBV7-9
D: -
size: -
J: TRBJ1-1
CDR3: CAGSMNTEAFF
DNA: TGTGCCGGAAGTATGAACACTGAAGCTTTCTTT

V: TRBV5-8
D: TRBD1
size: -
J: TRBJ2-5
CDR3: CASSRGTEEQETQYF
DNA: TGTGCCAGCAGCCGAGGGACAGAAGAACAAGAGACCCAGTACTTC

V: TRBV6-1
D: TRBD2
size: -
J: TRBJ2-7
CDR3: CASTDRLADEQYF
DNA: TGTGCCAGCACCGACAGACTAGCGGACGAGCAGTACTTC

V: TRBV28
D: -
size: -
J: TRBJ1-5
CDR3: CASSWSGGKDQPQHF
DNA: TGTGCCAGCAGCTGGAGTGGGGGTAAGGATCAGCCCCAGCATTTT

V: TRBV7-9
D: -
size: -
J: TRBJ1-5
CDR3: CASSLDGDLNQPQHF
DNA: TGTGCCAGCAGCTTAGATGGGGACCTCAATCAGCCCCAGCATTTT

V: TRBV13
D: -
size: -
J: TRBJ1-1
CDR3: CASSFGGAGAGTEAFF
DNA: TGTGCCAGCAGCTTCGGGGGGGCAGGGGCTGGCACTGAAGCTTTCTTT

V: TRBV29-1
D: TRBD1
size: -
J: TRBJ1-1
CDR3: CSVSKGGAGTEAFF
DNA: TGCAGCGTTTCTAAAGGGGGCGCAGGCACTGAAGCTTTCTTT

V: TRBV19
D: -
size: -
J: TRBJ1-2
CDR3: CASSKLDGYTF
DNA: TGTGCCAGTAGTAAGTTGGATGGCTACACCTTC

V: TRBV27
D: -
size: -
J: TRBJ2-1
CDR3: CASSAGAASYNEQFF
DNA: TGTGCCAGCAGTGCTGGGGCAGCCTCCTACAATGAGCAGTTCTTC

V: TRBV27
D: TRBD2
size: -
J: TRBJ2-3
CDR3: CASGGLAGTTDTQYF
DNA: TGTGCCAGCGGGGGACTAGCGGGGACCACAGATACGCAGTATTTT

V: TRBV27
D: TRBD1
size: -
J: TRBJ1-1
CDR3: CASSLLGQENTEAFF
DNA: TGTGCCAGCAGTTTATTGGGACAGGAGAACACTGAAGCTTTCTTT

V: TRBV12-3/TRBV12-4
D: TRBD1
size: -
J: TRBJ1-2
CDR3: CASSLGQGWVGYTF
DNA: TGTGCCAGCAGTCTGGGACAGGGGTGGGTTGGCTACACCTTC

V: TRBV18
D: -
size: -
J: TRBJ1-1
CDR3: CASSPPVREHTEAFF
DNA: TGTGCCAGCTCACCACCCGTCAGAGAACATACTGAAGCTTTCTTT

V: TRBV27
D: -
size: -
J: TRBJ1-2
CDR3: CASSSLYWGHGYTF
DNA: TGTGCCAGCAGTTCCCTTTATTGGGGACACGGCTACACCTTC

V: TRBV5-4
D: -
size: -
J: TRBJ2-7
CDR3: CASSLAAQGYEQYF
DNA: TGTGCCAGCAGCTTGGCGGCGCAGGGGTACGAGCAGTACTTC

V: TRBV20-1
D: -
size: -
J: TRBJ2-3
CDR3: CSARDMGESTDTQYF
DNA: TGCAGTGCTAGAGATATGGGGGAAAGCACAGATACGCAGTATTTT

V: TRBV4-1
D: TRBD2
size: -
J: TRBJ2-1
CDR3: CASSQELWRELGEQFF
DNA: TGCGCCAGCAGCCAAGAATTATGGCGGGAGTTGGGGGAGCAGTTCTTC

V: TRBV29-1
D: -
size: -
J: TRBJ2-1
CDR3: CSVAGAYNEQFF
DNA: TGCAGCGTCGCCGGAGCCTACAATGAGCAGTTCTTC

V: TRBV7-8
D: -
size: -
J: TRBJ2-7
CDR3: CASSLGPGDSYEQYF
DNA: TGTGCCAGCAGCTTAGGGCCTGGGGATTCCTACGAGCAGTACTTC

V: TRBV10-3
D: -
size: -
J: TRBJ2-5
CDR3: CAIVIGGAQETQYF
DNA: TGTGCCATCGTTATAGGGGGTGCTCAGGAGACCCAGTACTTC

V: TRBV7-8
D: TRBD1
size: -
J: TRBJ1-4
CDR3: CASSLGQGPEKLFF
DNA: TGTGCCAGCAGCTTGGGACAGGGCCCAGAAAAACTGTTTTTT

V: TRBV12-3/TRBV12-4
D: -
size: -
J: TRBJ2-7
CDR3: CASSSGSGTYEQYF
DNA: TGTGCCAGCTCTTCGGGGTCAGGCACCTACGAGCAGTACTTC

V: TRBV4-1
D: -
size: -
J: TRBJ2-7
CDR3: CASSQVHGTAFYEQYF
DNA: TGCGCCAGCAGCCAAGTTCACGGGACGGCGTTCTACGAGCAGTACTTC

V: TRBV2
D: -
size: -
J: TRBJ1-1
CDR3: CASRALGARTEAFF
DNA: TGTGCCAGCAGGGCCCTTGGAGCGAGGACTGAAGCTTTCTTT

V: TRBV29-1
D: -
size: -
J: TRBJ2-2
CDR3: CSVLRDTELFF
DNA: TGCAGCGTTCTTAGGGATACCGAGCTGTTTTTT

V: TRBV12-3/TRBV12-4
D: -
size: -
J: TRBJ1-2
CDR3: CASSPRPGELAYTF
DNA: TGTGCCAGCAGTCCCAGACCAGGGGAACTCGCCTACACCTTC

V: TRBV6-1
D: TRBD1
size: -
J: TRBJ2-2
CDR3: CASSEYSTGALTGELFF
DNA: TGTGCCAGCAGTGAATATTCCACAGGGGCCCTTACCGGGGAGCTGTTTTTT

V: TRBV27
D: -
size: -
J: TRBJ2-1
CDR3: CASSLSASASSYNEQFF
DNA: TGTGCCAGCAGTTTATCGGCCTCCGCAAGCTCCTACAATGAGCAGTTCTTC

V: TRBV7-6
D: TRBD2
size: -
J: TRBJ2-3
CDR3: CASFRGLAGGPTSTDTQYF
DNA: TGTGCCAGCTTTCGGGGACTAGCGGGGGGACCGACTAGCACAGATACGCAGTATTTT

V: TRBV6-1
D: -
size: -
J: TRBJ2-3
CDR3: CASSPLAGSTDTQYF
DNA: TGTGCCAGCAGTCCTTTGGCGGGTAGCACAGATACGCAGTATTTT

V: TRBV7-9
D: TRBD1
size: -
J: TRBJ2-7
CDR3: CASSGQDRGYEQYF
DNA: TGTGCCAGCAGCGGACAGGACAGGGGCTACGAGCAGTACTTC

V: TRBV12-3/TRBV12-4
D: -
size: -
J: TRBJ2-5
CDR3: CASSVQGEETQYF
DNA: TGTGCCAGCAGTGTACAGGGTGAAGAGACCCAGTACTTC

V: TRBV29-1
D: TRBD1
size: -
J: TRBJ2-2
CDR3: CSVVLTGEKRTGELFF
DNA: TGCAGCGTTGTCCTCACAGGGGAAAAACGAACCGGGGAGCTGTTTTTT

V: TRBV19
D: -
size: once
J: TRBJ1-5
CDR3: CASSPRANNQPQHF
DNA: TGTGCCAGTAGTCCACGGGCCAACAATCAGCCCCAGCATTTT

V: TRBV29-1
D: -
size: -
J: TRBJ2-7
CDR3: CSASGIWGSYEQYF
DNA: TGCAGCGCCTCCGGGATATGGGGATCCTACGAGCAGTACTTC

V: TRBV12-3/TRBV12-4
D: TRBD1
size: -
J: TRBJ2-2
CDR3: CASTSSQGDTGELFF
DNA: TGTGCCAGCACTAGTTCCCAGGGGGACACCGGGGAGCTGTTTTTT

V: TRBV10-3
D: -
size: -
J: TRBJ1-5
CDR3: CAISPGADGNQPQHF
DNA: TGTGCCATCAGCCCGGGGGCGGATGGCAATCAGCCCCAGCATTTT

V: TRBV9
D: TRBD2
size: -
J: TRBJ2-1
CDR3: CASSTEPGTSGSPSYNEQFF
DNA: TGTGCCAGCAGCACAGAGCCCGGGACTAGCGGGAGTCCTTCCTACAATGAGCAGTTCTTC

V: TRBV19
D: -
size: many
J: TRBJ2-7
CDR3: CASSPGTGSSYEQYF
DNA: TGTGCCAGCAGCCCCGGGACGGGAAGCTCCTACGAGCAGTACTTC